This T cell receptor (beta chain) was profiled in a study of blood T cells in healthy people across ages. Points from the study as a whole: Naive T cell percentage by flow cytometry tracked strongly with beta diversity.

This clonotype was seen at least ten times. The antigen is not known. A J-beta primer mix and a sample-barcoded 5' primer were used in a second PCR of roughly 7 to 12 cycles. TCRdb analysed the 5' RACE reads with MiXCR anew, one entry per CDR3 protein. Altogether hundreds of thousands of distinct CDR3 sequences are present, 32% being singletons, with the ten largest covering over 15%. This CDR3 contains 13 residues. From germline, CDR1 is DFQATT and CDR2 SNEGSKA (reference sequence). Trimming shortened V by 1 base and J by 5 bases, and 11 bases separated the two germline ends. Sequenced input: blood. The chain recombines TRBV20-1 with TRBJ2-5, with D hard to call. This receptor was taken from a woman older than 75 in good health. This CDR3 is CSARAGSKETQYF. The CDR3 DNA reads TGCAGTGCTAGAGCCGGGTCAAAGGAGACCCAGTACTTC.